The clone carrying this T cell receptor (beta chain) was seen only once. The target antigen is unknown. An assay was performed, and its level was deep. Data came from immunoSEQ multiplex PCR; TCRdb stores just in-frame clones and leaves some out. Of approximately 710,000 clones in the sample, about 92% were seen once. The V end lost 5 bases, the J end lost 7 bases, and 14 bases lay between the germline ends. The CDR3 has 14 residues. Germline CDR1 is MDHEN and CDR2 is SYDVKM. The data derive from a study of shared clonotypes between healthy human individuals. Study-level results: Investigators expected sequencing depth to affect clonotype sharing among donors.

Every donor was a Caucasian adult from Nashville, Tennessee. The specimen was memory CD8+ T cells from PBMCs. The subset was: CD45RO+ cells pooled with CCR7-negative TemRA cells. The sequence was obtained from a man younger than 30 in good health. Some clones in this sample may be carry-over from other donors' samples. The rearrangement links TRBV28 to TRBJ1-4, with D possibly matching TRBD1 (6 bases). The CDR3 here is CASSPAGGSEKLFF. CDR3 coding DNA: TGTGCCAGCAGTCCGGCGGGGGGCTCTGAAAAACTGTTTTTT.